The sequence of this T cell receptor (beta chain) was determined in a study of blood T cell repertoires in COVID-19 (TCRdb year 2020). Some background on the complete study: Samples from collaborators originated in the United States, Italy and Spain and spanned both the acute and convalescent phases of COVID-19. The material from the prospective study consisted of cDNA or gDNA derived from T cells, B-cell-depleted T cells, or PBMCs. Subjects who had been exposed to COVID-19, were actively infected with it, or had recovered from it provided the deeply sampled blood TCRbeta repertoires that made up the dataset. The repertoires were released in a freely available public database meant as a resource for research on the immune response to SARS-CoV-2. Samples were obtained from the ongoing ImmuneRACE study (first 160 participants) and from about 1,300 subjects provided by 6 global collaborators. A de-identified subject ID, COVID-19 status, age in years and sex were almost always included in the sample metadata. Where available, HLA class I and class II types were taken from metadata supplied by the sample provider and were not determined by assay-based typing. What the research found in general, with its limitations: How much clinical and demographic metadata was included differed by source and by participant, and the metadata was provided uncurated.

The immunoSEQ Assay, a bias-controlled multiplex PCR, was used to amplify TCRbeta CDR3 regions from genomic DNA. Regarding the original processing steps: Nucleated cell counts per sample were estimated from amplification of reference gene primers within the assay. To quantify the absolute abundance of each unique TCRbeta CDR3 rearrangement, sequence reads were collapsed and filtered. For each sample, productive Simpson clonality was calculated by taking the square root of Simpson's diversity index across productive rearrangements. Not all clones reach the TCRdb copy of this immuneACCESS table, which keeps in-frame sequences only. Checked studies attribute under half of the gap to unresolved V genes and leave the rest unexplained. Clonal size and the V and J genes are those of that table, whereas D and trimming came from the DNA. This sample gives over 100,000 clones in total; roughly 92% of them show up just once. In total, the top ten clones hold more than 1.5% of the sample.

One collaborating source in Seattle enrolled patients while the patients were actively infected and followed the patients over time throughout the course of disease. Whole blood was collected in K2EDTA tubes by collaborating institutions according to the institutions' own protocols. Collaborator samples were shipped for TCRbeta analysis as frozen whole blood, isolated PBMCs, or DNA extracted from either sample type. CDR3 length: 15 amino acids, cysteine to phenylalanine. Only the CDR3 DNA is retained, 45 bases long and in frame from the first base. Compared with germline, V lacks 4 bases and J lacks 8 bases; bases without a gene match: 8. According to the germline V gene, CDR1 reads SNHLY and CDR2 reads FYNNEI. As regards this clone: The specificity of this receptor is unknown. Base qualities were left out, and no much larger clone turns up one base away.

This TCR derives from a woman between 45 and 60 years old with COVID-19, enrolled during active disease. The sequenced sample consisted of peripheral blood. This chain joins TRBV2 to TRBJ1-4; TRBD1 lines up with 9 middle nucleotides. CDR3 loop: CASSVGATGGEKLFF. The DNA reads TGTGCCAGCAGTGTAGGGGCGACAGGGGGAGAAAAACTGTTTTTT. Where the CDR3 stops, the reference TRBV2 and TRBJ1-4 genes take over; the full variable domain is EPEVTQTPSHQVTQMGQEVILRCVPISNHLYFYWYRQILGQKVEFLVSFYNNEISEKSEIFDDQFSVERPDGSNFTLKIRSTKLEDSAMYFCASSVGATGGEKLFFGSGTQLSVL.